The 8 T cell receptor beta chains reported below all come from one sample, sequenced in a study of T cell repertoires in ileal Crohn's disease. Time point indicated: neoterminal ileum biopsy at postoperative endoscopy, about 6 months after surgery. TCRdb keeps only in-frame clones here, not all; method: immunoSEQ multiplex PCR. The sample yields about 60,000 clones, 85% to 90% seen once. The sample was ileal tissue. The origin of the receptors is an adult with Crohn's disease.

V usage is TRBV10-2 and J usage is TRBJ1-2; 7 bases align to TRBD1. The V segment lost 6 bases and the J segment 8 bases; nucleotides outside the gene matches: 9. CDR3 length: 13 residues. Germline-derived CDR1 and CDR2 are WSHSY and SAAADI. The CDR3 loop reads CASSGTELFGYTF. The CDR3 DNA reads TGCGCCAGCAGCGGGACAGAGCTATTCGGCTACACCTTC.

The gene calls are TRBV10-3 and TRBJ1-1; weak D call: TRBD1 (5 bases). Trimming took 10 bases from V and 9 from J, leaving 27 bases between them. This CDR3 has 15 amino acids. The germline gives CDR1 ENHRY, CDR2 SYGVKD. The CDR3 nucleotides are TGTGCCACCCACGTTGGGGCCGACGATACCTTTAAAGCTTTCTTT. This translates into CATHVGADDTFKAFF.

V gene TRBV5-8 combines with J gene TRBJ2-1; D not certain. This CDR3 comprises 15 residues. Germline CDR1 SGHTS, CDR2 YDEGEE. With 0 bases removed from V and 6 bases from J, the gap between germline ends came to 13 bases. The CDR3 bases are TGTGCCAGCAGCTTGGCCGGTATCAGGCTCAATGAGCAGTTCTTC. Translating it yields CASSLAGIRLNEQFF.

Concerning this clone: Relative to the germline gene, one junction end is altered; a read error may explain this. The chain recombines TRBV5-4 with TRBJ2-1, with D possibly TRBD2 on 6 matching bases. The germline CDR1 and CDR2 sequences are SGHNT and YYREEE (reference sequence). CDR3 length equals 14 residues. The CDR3 region has the DNA TGTGCCAGCAGTTTGGGGACTCAAGACAATGAGCAGTTCTTC. The encoded protein is CASSLGTQDNEQFF. Filled out from reference TRBV5-4 and TRBJ2-1, the complete variable domain reads ETGVTQSPTHLIKTRGQQVTLRCSSQSGHNTVSWYQQALGQGPQFIFQYYREEENGRGNFPPRFSGLQFPNYSSELNVNALELDDSALYLCASSLGTQDNEQFFGPGTRLTVL.

The chain recombines TRBV4-1 with TRBJ1-1; 9 bases match TRBD1. Looked up from germline, CDR1 is MGHRA and CDR2 is YSYEKL. Trimming removed 3 bases from V and 1 base from J; junction bases left unmatched: 12. The CDR3 sequence is 18 residues long. In nucleotides, the CDR3 is TGCGCCAGCAGCCATCGGGACAGGGCCCGGTGGGGGAACACTGAAGCTTTCTTT. Protein sequence: CASSHRDRARWGNTEAFF.

The rearrangement links TRBV7-8 to TRBJ1-3; 7 nucleotides align to TRBD1. Germline V lookup: CDR1 SGHVS, CDR2 FQNEAQ. J gave up 5 bases and V 2 bases, and 6 bases lay outside the gene matches. This CDR3 region has 15 residues. CDR3 sequence (DNA): TGTGCCAGCAGCTTAAATACAGGGGCAAGAAACACCATATATTTT. This sequence encodes CASSLNTGARNTIYF.

The chain carries TRBV4-2 and TRBJ2-7; 10 nucleotides agree with TRBD2. In germline, CDR1 is LGHNA, CDR2 YNFKEQ. CDR3 length: 18 residues. The ends lost 2 bases at V and 1 base at J; junction bases unmatched: 11. CDR3 residues: CASSQLAGGPITSYEQYF. The CDR3 DNA follows: TGTGCCAGCAGCCAATTAGCGGGAGGACCTATTACGTCCTACGAGCAGTACTTC.

The chain uses TRBV5-1 and TRBJ2-5; D possibly corresponds to TRBD1 (6 bases). This CDR3 contains 14 residues. Trimming stripped 2 bases from V and 2 bases from J, with 10 bases between. Germline V gives CDR1 SGHRS, CDR2 YFSETQ. CDR3 residues: CASSLRQVQETQYF. CDR3 nucleotide sequence: TGCGCCAGCAGCTTAAGACAGGTTCAAGAGACCCAGTACTTC.